Listed below are T cell receptor beta chains from one sample, sequenced in a study of CD8 T cells in ankylosing spondylitis. TCRdb reprocessed the 5' RACE reads with MiXCR, giving one entry per CDR3 protein. This sample yields some 140,000 distinct CDR3 sequences, of which roughly 8% are seen a single time; about 7.3% belongs to the top ten. Sequencing was performed on synovial fluid, either unsorted or a sorted T cell fraction (not recorded which). The source is a male donor with ankylosing spondylitis. CDR3s include the opening cysteine and the closing phenylalanine or tryptophan.

V: TRBV7-2; J: TRBJ2-1; CDR3: CASSTASGGADEQFF
V: TRBV6-5; J: TRBJ2-2; CDR3: CASSSGFNTGELFF
V: TRBV5-1; J: TRBJ2-7; CDR3: CASSVTGIFGEQYF
V: TRBV15; J: TRBJ1-2; CDR3: CATSSMNKGGYTF
V: TRBV6-1; J: TRBJ2-5; CDR3: CASTQRGAGQETQYF
V: TRBV6-5; J: TRBJ2-7; CDR3: CASRGILYEQYF
V: TRBV10-2; J: TRBJ2-1; CDR3: CASSDRNEQFF
V: TRBV5-1; J: TRBJ1-4; CDR3: CASSSPDTPNEKLFF
V: TRBV24-1; J: TRBJ2-1; CDR3: CATSQGLAGGRSSYNEQFF
V: TRBV7-8; J: TRBJ1-6; CDR3: CASSLISGQINSPLHF
V: TRBV3-1; J: TRBJ1-1; CDR3: CASSHGGGTEAFF
V: TRBV7-9; J: TRBJ2-7; CDR3: CASSSKAGRGVNEQYF
V: TRBV20-1; J: TRBJ2-3; CDR3: CSAEYRSGRTDTQYF
V: TRBV7-9; J: TRBJ1-2; CDR3: CASSPPGTGGLNGYTF
V: TRBV13; J: TRBJ2-7; CDR3: CASSPGRLSYEQYF
V: TRBV29-1; J: TRBJ2-5; CDR3: CSGWTGETQYF
V: TRBV7-9; J: TRBJ1-6; CDR3: CASISTGNSPLHF
V: TRBV5-1; J: TRBJ2-4; CDR3: CASSPAGTGLNIQYF
V: TRBV20-1; J: TRBJ2-7; CDR3: CSAPRMNSYEQYF
V: TRBV5-1; J: TRBJ2-3; CDR3: CASSFFGTDTQYF
V: TRBV20-1; J: TRBJ2-5; CDR3: CSARGWAASQETQYF
V: TRBV7-3; J: TRBJ1-2; CDR3: CASSPRDRDRFYTF
V: TRBV6-5; J: TRBJ1-6; CDR3: CATRFGTDNSPLHF
V: TRBV20-1; J: TRBJ1-5; CDR3: CRVSPQGGNQPQHF
V: TRBV6-1; J: TRBJ2-5; CDR3: CASSFSGGDTKETQYF
V: TRBV18; J: TRBJ2-3; CDR3: CASSFDRVDTQYF
V: TRBV12-3/TRBV12-4; J: TRBJ2-6; CDR3: CASSPTYSGANVLTF
V: TRBV18; J: TRBJ1-2; CDR3: CASRTGDGYGYTF
V: TRBV28; J: TRBJ2-7; CDR3: CASRQGRCEQYF